The 19 T cell receptor beta chains in this list originate from one sample, sequenced in a study of tumor-infiltrating lymphocytes in primary liver carcinoma. With a constant-region primer, TCR beta cDNA was made from 450 to 550 ng of total RNA. Investigators got TCR beta libraries out of three nested multiplex PCR rounds, done with slightly modified ARM-PCR. Researchers ran the first two PCR rounds for roughly 11 cycles each with TRBV1-TRBV30 forward primers and a C-beta reverse primer. TCRdb re-called the multiplex PCR reads through MiXCR, storing one row per CDR3 protein. This sample yields 150,000 to 200,000 distinct CDR3 sequences, of which about 85% are seen a single time; 15% to 20% belongs to the top ten. It was from approximately 20-30 mg of unsorted bulk tissue that RNA and DNA were co-extracted. Sequencing was done on a sample of tumor tissue from primary liver carcinoma. These receptors were taken from a man aged 40-55 years with primary liver carcinoma and hepatitis B virus infection.

About this clonotype: A read error may account for a junction end that differs from germline. The J gene is TRBJ1-1, the V gene TRBV14; D is uncertain. The CDR3 has 14 residues. Germline V gives CDR1 SGHDN, CDR2 FVKESK. The CDR3 reads CACSPSVRLDAAFF. CDR3 in DNA: TGTGCCTGCAGCCCTTCGGTCAGGTTGGATGCGGCTTTCTTT.

With respect to this clonotype: A single base separates this from a much larger clone, so it may be a read error. This rearrangement joins TRBV28 to TRBJ2-3, with 11 bases that match TRBD2. The CDR3 spans 15 residues. CDR1 and CDR2 (germline): MDHEN, SYDVKM. The CDR3 DNA reads as TGTGCCAGCAGCACCGGGACTAGCGGCACAGATACGCATTATTTT. This encodes CASSTGTSGTDTHYF.

Concerning this clonotype itself: Since the CDR3 does not end with the conserved phenylalanine or tryptophan, this likely comes from a read error. This sequence joins TRBV28 and TRBJ2-2, with 8 bases identical to TRBD2. The CDR3 covers 15 residues. Per germline, CDR1 MDHEN and CDR2 SYDVKM. This chain's CDR3 is CASSRGLGNIGELFL. The CDR3 coding sequence is TGTGCCAGCAGTAGGGGACTAGGCAACATCGGGGAGCTGTTTTTA.

This clonotype was detected only a few times. This clone may be a read error of a much larger clone one base away. The CDR3 reads CVSSSLPGLAVQFF. In DNA, the CDR3 is TGTGTCAGCAGCTCCCTACCGGGACTAGCGGTCCAGTTCTTC. The V call is TRBV7-8, the J call TRBJ2-1; TRBD2 matches 11 bases. This CDR3 is 14 amino acids long. CDR1 is SGHVS, CDR2 FQNEAQ, per germline.

With respect to this clonotype: This sequence may be a read error, since a much larger clone differs from it by one base. The chain joins TRBV9 to TRBJ1-1, with a tentative D call TRBD1 (6 bases). CDR3 length: 15 amino acids. Germline lookup yields CDR1 SGDLS and CDR2 YYNGEE. DNA for the CDR3: TGTACCAGCAGCGTAGATGGACAGAGCAACACTGAAGCTTTCTTT. Protein product: CTSSVDGQSNTEAFF. Looking up the rest from reference TRBV9 and TRBJ1-1 gives the full variable domain: DSGVTQTPKHLITATGQRVTLRCSPRSGDLSVYWYQQSLDQGLQFLIQYYNGEERAKGNILERFSAQQFPDLHSELNLSSLELGDSALYFCTSSVDGQSNTEAFFGQGTRLTVV.

On this clonotype itself: In this CDR3 the conserved last residue, phenylalanine or tryptophan, is missing, so a read error is likely. CDR3 bases: TGTGCCAGCAGCGGACTTGCGGTCTACGAGCAGTACTTG. It codes for CASSGLAVYEQYL. This rearrangement joins TRBV6-1 to TRBJ2-7; D is possibly TRBD2 (5 bases). V was shortened by 6 bases and J by 3 bases, with 12 bases between the two germline ends. Per germline, CDR1 MNHNS and CDR2 SASEGT. This CDR3 region has 13 residues.

As for this clonotype: The CDR3 ends on some other residue instead of the conserved phenylalanine or tryptophan, so this is likely a read error. V and J are TRBV6-1 and TRBJ1-5; TRBD1 matches 8 bases. There are 17 residues in the CDR3. Losses at the gene ends were 7 bases for V and 5 bases for J; bases not matched to a gene: 16. The V gene's germline CDR1 is MNHNS and CDR2 SASEGT. The CDR3 nucleotides read TGTGCCAGCATATTCACCTTCGGACAGGGAGGTGATCAGCCCCAGCATTAT. Translated: CASIFTFGQGGDQPQHY.

This clonotype was counted once. No conserved phenylalanine or tryptophan ends this CDR3, so it is likely a read error. The rearrangement uses TRBV4-3 and TRBJ2-1; perhaps TRBD2 as D (6 bases). CDR1 is LGHNA and CDR2 is YSLEER in the germline V gene. The CDR3 consists of 17 residues. The CDR3 region has the DNA TGTGCCAGCAGCCCTAGGCCCCCAGGGACTTCCTACAATGAGCAGTTCTAC. Amino acids: CASSPRPPGTSYNEQFY.

The chain is built from TRBV4-2 and TRBJ2-1; the match to TRBD2 covers 11 bases. Trimming cost V 4 bases and J 12 bases; bases outside gene matches: 14. Germline V gene lookup returns CDR1 LGHNA and CDR2 YNFKEQ. The CDR3 spans 16 residues. CDR3 loop: CASSPEGLADQGRQFF. CDR3 nucleotide sequence: TGTGCCAGCAGCCCAGAGGGACTAGCGGACCAAGGGAGGCAGTTCTTC.

This clonotype has just a few counts. The junction differs from germline at one of its ends, possibly a read error. The gene calls are TRBV11-1 and TRBJ2-1, with D perhaps given as TRBD1 or TRBD2 (5 bases each). Germline CDR1 and CDR2: SGHAT and FQDESV (reference sequence). The CDR3 spans 15 residues. CDR3 residues: CASSFQGPLDNGQFF. Here the CDR3 DNA reads TGTGCTAGCAGTTTCCAGGGACCGCTGGACAATGGGCAGTTCTTC.

The V gene is TRBV20-1, the J gene TRBJ2-1, with D possibly being TRBD1 (5 bases). V was cut by 6 bases and J by 4 bases, with 13 bases left in between. CDR3 length: 13 residues. Germline loops: CDR1 DFQATT, CDR2 SNEGSKA (reference sequence). The DNA for the CDR3 is TGCAGTGCCGACGTGACAGATTACAATGAGCAGTTCTTC. It specifies CSADVTDYNEQFF.

On this clonotype: Given a much more abundant clone one base away, this may be a read error. J is TRBJ2-2 and V is TRBV18, with a weak D call TRBD2 (6 bases). Trimming stripped 3 bases from V and 7 bases from J, with 18 bases between. The CDR3 sequence is 16 residues long. Germline assignment: CDR1 KGHSH and CDR2 LQKENI. The CDR3 DNA sequence: TGTGCCAGCTCACCCTTACTGGACCCCGGGAGCGGGGAGCTGTTTTTT. This sequence encodes CASSPLLDPGSGELFF.

On this clonotype itself: The conserved phenylalanine or tryptophan is not found at the CDR3 terminus, so this likely reflects a read error. The chain is built from TRBV4-2 and TRBJ2-3, with no clear D. The germline V gene encodes CDR1 LGHNA and CDR2 YNFKEQ. This CDR3 region has 16 residues. CDR3 sequence: CASSQESAPRTDTQYL. The CDR3 bases are TGTGCTAGCAGCCAAGAGTCAGCCCCTCGCACAGATACGCAGTATTTA.

A note on this clonotype: At one end the junction does not follow the germline gene, possibly because of a read error. The chain employs TRBV6-2 or TRBV6-3 and TRBJ1-2; D unclear. Germline V gene data show CDR1 as MNHEY and CDR2 as SVGEGT. The CDR3 covers 16 residues. Here the CDR3 DNA reads TGTGCCAGCAGTTACCCCGGAGTGGGCTCCGGAGGTGGCGACATCTTC. Translation gives CASSYPGVGSGGGDIF.

Turning to this clonotype: One end of the junction does not line up with germline, which may come from a read error. The chain is built from TRBV7-9 and TRBJ2-5; no definite D call. In germline, CDR1 is SEHNR, CDR2 FQNEAQ (reference sequence). The CDR3 has 12 amino acids. Written as DNA, the CDR3 is TGTGTCAGCAGCATCCCAAGCGAGACCCAATACTTC. This gives the protein CVSSIPSETQYF. The complete variable domain, with remaining parts taken from reference TRBV7-9 and TRBJ2-5, reads DTGVSQNPRHKITKRGQNVTFRCDPISEHNRLYWYRQTLGQGPEFLTYFQNEAQLEKSRLLSDRFSAERPKGSFSTLEIQRTEQGDSAMYLCVSSIPSETQYFGPGTRLLVL.

In its sample, this clonotype was seen once. One end of the junction does not line up with germline, which may come from a read error. The chain's CDR3 is CASSQNRGASEAFF. The CDR3 DNA reads as TGTGCAAGCAGCCAAAATCGAGGGGCGTCGGAAGCTTTCTTT. The chain employs TRBV4-2 and TRBJ1-1; D is perhaps TRBD1 (5 bases). The CDR3 sequence is 14 residues long. CDR1 and CDR2 from the germline V gene are LGHNA and YNFKEQ.

This clonotype was seen ten or more times. The DNA of the CDR3 is TGTGCCAGCAGCAACAGCGTTTACGAGCAGTACTTC. It translates to CASSNSVYEQYF. This chain connects TRBV7-9 to TRBJ2-7; no definite D call. Trimming removed 5 bases from V and 4 bases from J, with 9 bases in between. Germline assignment: CDR1 SEHNR and CDR2 FQNEAQ (reference sequence). The CDR3 length is 12 residues.

For this clonotype: At one of its ends the junction is not consistent with the germline gene, which may arise from a read error. J is TRBJ2-7 and V is TRBV29-1; tentatively, D is TRBD1 or TRBD2 (5 bases each). The CDR3 extends over 16 amino acids. Germline V gene data show CDR1 as SQVTM and CDR2 as ANQGSEA. CDR3 residues: CSAITSGTGTPYEQYF. The CDR3 region has the DNA TGTAGCGCTATTACATCTGGGACCGGCACTCCCTACGAGCAGTATTTC.

On this clonotype: An end of the junction differs from the germline gene, which may be a read error. This chain uses TRBV5-5 with TRBJ2-1; 8 bases line up with TRBD1. The length of the CDR3 is 18 residues. The germline V gene encodes CDR1 SGHKS and CDR2 YYEKEE (reference sequence). The CDR3 protein is CASRLYVLVGQGSNKQFF. CDR3 DNA sequence: TGTGCCAGCAGATTGTACGTGTTGGTAGGACAGGGTAGCAATAAGCAGTTCTTC.